The 24 T cell receptor beta chains given below trace back to one sample, sequenced in a study of T cell responses to AZD1222 COVID-19 vaccine. The data were produced by immunoSEQ multiplex PCR, yet TCRdb's version contains in-frame clones alone and is incomplete. The sample records some 150,000 clones, roughly nine tenths being singletons. Specimen: peripheral blood, collected 28 days after the second AZD1222 dose. The origin of the receptors is an adult who received the AZD1222 COVID-19 vaccine.

The CDR3 here is CASSSLTDTQYF. DNA for the CDR3: TGTGCCAGCAGCTCCTTAACAGATACGCAGTATTTT. The rearrangement uses TRBV7-3 and TRBJ2-3; D uncertain. Looked up from germline, CDR1 is SGHTA and CDR2 is FQGTGA. Trimming left V 4 bases short and J 3 bases short, with 5 bases between. The CDR3 covers 12 residues.

V gene TRBV27 combines with J gene TRBJ1-4; the match to TRBD1 covers 7 bases. Unmatched junction bases numbered 15, after V lost 5 bases and J lost 6 bases. Per germline, CDR1 MNHEY and CDR2 SMNVEV (reference sequence). The CDR3 length is 17 residues. CDR3 bases: TGTGCCAGCAGTCCCCCCAGGGGGGGGCCGAGTGATGAAAAACTGTTTTTT. Its translation: CASSPPRGGPSDEKLFF.

Details on this clone: An end of the junction differs from the germline gene, which may be a read error. This sequence joins TRBV30 and TRBJ2-4; D possibly corresponds to TRBD1 (5 bases). Per germline, CDR1 GTSNPN and CDR2 SVGIG (reference sequence). This CDR3 comprises 14 residues. The CDR3 DNA sequence: TGTGCCTGGAGTATATTTCAGGGCGTAAGAGAGTTGAGCTTC. Its translation is CAWSIFQGVRELSF.

There are a few counts of this clone. In nucleotides, the CDR3 is TGTGCCAGCAGTTCCCCGACAGGGGGGAATCAGCCCCAGCATTTT. It is translated as CASSSPTGGNQPQHF. J is TRBJ1-5 and V is TRBV28; 9 bases match TRBD1. The length of the CDR3 is 15 residues. Unmatched junction bases numbered 5, after V lost 4 bases and J lost 4 bases. Germline V gives CDR1 MDHEN, CDR2 SYDVKM. The full variable domain, rest sourced from reference TRBV28 and TRBJ1-5, is DVKVTQSSRYLVKRTGEKVFLECVQDMDHENMFWYRQDPGLGLRLIYFSYDVKMKEKGDIPEGYSVSREKKERFSLILESASTNQTSMYLCASSSPTGGNQPQHFGDGTRLSIL.

This rearrangement joins TRBV11-3 to TRBJ1-1; no definite D call. Trimming stripped 3 bases from V and 7 bases from J, with 9 bases between. CDR3 size: 12 residues. Per the germline V gene, CDR1 is SGHNT and CDR2 is YENEEA. DNA of the CDR3: TGTGCCAGCAGCTTCCCGATGGGTGAAGCTTTCTTT. It is translated as CASSFPMGEAFF. Full variable domain (rest looked up from reference TRBV11-3 and TRBJ1-1): EAGVVQSPRYKIIEKKQPVAFWCNPISGHNTLYWYLQNLGQGPELLIRYENEEAVDDSQLPKDRFSAERLKGVDSTLKIQPAELGDSAVYLCASSFPMGEAFFGQGTRLTVV.

The chain couples TRBV29-1 to TRBJ2-2; TRBD1 is a possible D gene (6 bases). The germline CDR1 and CDR2 sequences are SQVTM and ANQGSEA. The CDR3 runs to 13 residues. V lost 2 bases and J lost 5, with 9 bases in between. In DNA, the CDR3 is TGCAGCGTTGAAAAACAGGGAACCGGGGAGCTGTTTTTT. Residues: CSVEKQGTGELFF.

The V call is TRBV10-3, the J call TRBJ2-7, with D uncertain. The CDR3 loop spans 15 amino acids. Germline V gene sequence: CDR1 ENHRY, CDR2 SYGVKD. The V end was cut by 0 bases, the J end by 5 bases, with 14 bases between. The CDR3 protein is CAISESYLSGNEQYF. CDR3 DNA: TGTGCCATCAGTGAGTCTTACTTGAGTGGAAACGAGCAGTACTTC.

V is TRBV27 and J is TRBJ1-1; TRBD1 aligns across 10 bases. This CDR3 spans 17 amino acids. Trimming removed 0 bases from V and 1 base from J; junction bases left unmatched: 5. The germline V gene has CDR1 MNHEY and CDR2 SMNVEV (reference sequence). The CDR3 DNA sequence: TGTGCCAGCAGTTTATCCCCGACAGGGGGCCGGAACACTGAAGCTTTCTTT. Residues: CASSLSPTGGRNTEAFF.

V and J are TRBV14 and TRBJ1-1; TRBD1 matches 7 bases. Germline CDR1 reads SGHDN; CDR2 reads FVKESK. CDR3 size: 13 residues. The junction had 0 bases not matched to a gene; V was cut back by 1 base and J by 4 bases. The CDR3 region is CASSQGTGTEAFF. The DNA for the CDR3 is TGTGCCAGCAGCCAAGGGACAGGCACTGAAGCTTTCTTT.

This rearrangement joins TRBV5-5 to TRBJ2-1, with 7 bases that match TRBD1. Per germline, CDR1 SGHKS and CDR2 YYEKEE (reference sequence). The CDR3 has 15 residues. J lost 8 bases, V lost 2 bases, and 10 bases had no gene match. CDR3 nucleotide sequence: TGTGCCAGCAGCTTAGACAGGGTGGTCGGCGATGAGCAGTTCTTC. Protein: CASSLDRVVGDEQFF. Based on the CDR3 plus reference TRBV5-5 and TRBJ2-1, the full variable domain is DAGVTQSPTHLIKTRGQQVTLRCSPISGHKSVSWYQQVLGQGPQFIFQYYEKEERGRGNFPDRFSARQFPNYSSELNVNALLLGDSALYLCASSLDRVVGDEQFFGPGTRLTVL.

The V call is TRBV19, the J call TRBJ2-5; 8 nucleotides align to TRBD2. Germline CDR1 and CDR2: LNHDA and SQIVND (reference sequence). The V and J ends lost 3 bases and 8 bases, in that order; junction bases with no gene match: 20. The CDR3 has 18 amino acids. CDR3 loop: CASSIGVGWREDNGTQYF. The CDR3 DNA follows: TGTGCCAGTAGTATCGGTGTGGGGTGGCGGGAGGACAATGGAACCCAGTACTTC. Supplemented by reference TRBV19 and TRBJ2-5, the full variable domain reads DGGITQSPKYLFRKEGQNVTLSCEQNLNHDAMYWYRQDPGQGLRLIYYSQIVNDFQKGDIAEGYSVSREKKESFPLTVTSAQKNPTAFYLCASSIGVGWREDNGTQYFGPGTRLLVL.

This chain links TRBV6-5 with TRBJ2-3; tentative D call: TRBD1 (5 bases). V gave up 5 bases and J gave up 0 bases, with 12 bases separating them. There are 15 residues in the CDR3. The germline gives CDR1 MNHEY, CDR2 SVGAGI. CDR3 protein: CASSPDRLSTDTQYF. The CDR3 DNA reads as TGTGCCAGCAGTCCCGACAGACTGAGCACAGATACGCAGTATTTT.

The rearrangement joins TRBV19 to TRBJ2-2; D is possibly TRBD1 or TRBD2 (5 bases each). V lost 6 bases, J lost 4 bases, and 18 bases lay in between. Germline values: CDR1 LNHDA, CDR2 SQIVND (reference sequence). This CDR3 is 16 amino acids long. CDR3 protein: CASSYGPGTRTGELFF. DNA of the CDR3: TGTGCCAGTAGCTACGGACCCGGGACGCGCACCGGGGAGCTGTTTTTT. Drawing the rest from reference TRBV19 and TRBJ2-2, the complete variable domain is DGGITQSPKYLFRKEGQNVTLSCEQNLNHDAMYWYRQDPGQGLRLIYYSQIVNDFQKGDIAEGYSVSREKKESFPLTVTSAQKNPTAFYLCASSYGPGTRTGELFFGEGSRLTVL.

The chain joins TRBV14 to TRBJ1-3, with D hard to call. V was pared by 1 base and J by 0 bases, with 7 bases between. CDR1 is SGHDN, CDR2 FVKESK, per germline. The CDR3 is 15 amino acids. The CDR3 DNA is TGTGCCAGCAGCCAAGGAAGTTACTCTGGAAACACCATATATTTT. Translating gives CASSQGSYSGNTIYF.

This chain connects TRBV7-2 to TRBJ1-3, with D tentatively TRBD1 (6 bases). The germline V and J ends were trimmed by 3 bases and 2 bases, with 11 bases remaining between them. CDR1 and CDR2 (germline): SGHTA, FQGNSA. The CDR3 sequence is 15 residues long. The CDR3 is CASSLSRGAGNTIYF. In nucleotides, the CDR3 is TGTGCCAGCAGCTTGAGCAGGGGAGCTGGAAACACCATATATTTT.

This rearrangement joins TRBV29-1 to TRBJ2-3; 9 bases map to TRBD2. Germline loops: CDR1 SQVTM, CDR2 ANQGSEA. Losses at the gene ends were 7 bases for V and 3 bases for J; bases not matched to a gene: 17. This CDR3 spans 17 amino acids. CDR3 nucleotide sequence: TGCAGCGGCGAGGGCTTGGCGGGAGGGCCTCATACAGATACGCAGTATTTT. Translation: CSGEGLAGGPHTDTQYF.

The chain joins TRBV3-1 (or the pseudogene TRBV3-2) to TRBJ1-4; 9 bases align to TRBD1. This CDR3 has 15 amino acids. Germline-derived CDR1 and CDR2 are LGHDT and YNNKEL (reference sequence). V lost 4 bases and J lost 8; bases outside the gene matches: 8. CDR3 sequence (DNA): TGTGCCAGCAGCCTGACCGGGACAGGGAGCGAAAAACTGTTTTTT. Protein product: CASSLTGTGSEKLFF.

The chain combines TRBV6-6 with TRBJ1-1, with no clear D. The CDR3 loop spans 12 amino acids. Trimming removed 1 base from V and 2 bases from J, with 2 bases in between. Germline V CDR1 and CDR2: MNHNY, SVGAGI (reference sequence). The CDR3, as DNA: TGTGCCAGCAGTTACTATAACACTGAAGCTTTCTTT. Residues: CASSYYNTEAFF.

V gene TRBV29-1 combines with J gene TRBJ2-3, with a tentative D call TRBD1 (6 bases). V was pared by 3 bases and J by 0 bases, with 16 bases between. Germline assignment: CDR1 SQVTM and CDR2 ANQGSEA. The CDR3 is 16 amino acids. This chain's CDR3 is CSVDVGAGVSTDTQYF. The CDR3 nucleotides read TGCAGCGTTGACGTCGGGGCAGGGGTTAGCACAGATACGCAGTATTTT.

The chain links TRBV24-1 to TRBJ2-7; TRBD1 matches at 9 bases. The CDR3 has 16 amino acids. The trim removed 4 bases at V and 4 bases at J, leaving 10 bases unmatched. Germline values: CDR1 KGHDR, CDR2 SFDVKD. CDR3 amino acids: CATSDRQGVPFYEQYF. CDR3 nucleotides: TGTGCCACCAGTGACCGACAGGGGGTACCTTTTTACGAGCAGTACTTC.

The chain combines TRBV5-1 with TRBJ2-2; D assignment may be TRBD1 or TRBD2 (5 bases each). V shed 4 bases and J shed 3 bases, with 10 bases lying between them. The germline V gene encodes CDR1 SGHRS and CDR2 YFSETQ. CDR3 size: 14 residues. CDR3 coding DNA: TGCGCCAGCAGCGCCGGGACGTACACCGGGGAGCTGTTTTTT. Amino acids: CASSAGTYTGELFF. The variable domain in full, completed from reference TRBV5-1 and TRBJ2-2, reads KAGVTQTPRYLIKTRGQQVTLSCSPISGHRSVSWYQQTPGQGLQFLFEYFSETQRNKGNFPGRFSGRQFSNSRSEMNVSTLELGDSALYLCASSAGTYTGELFFGEGSRLTVL.

On this clone itself: At one end the junction does not follow the germline gene, possibly because of a read error. The chain carries TRBV7-7 and TRBJ1-1; D is unclear. The CDR3 loop spans 13 amino acids. Germline V gene sequence: CDR1 SSHAT, CDR2 FNYEAQ (reference sequence). CDR3: CASSRQQNTEAFF. Written as DNA, the CDR3 is TGTGCTAGCAGCCGGCAGCAGAACACTGAAGCTTTCTTT. The full variable domain, its missing parts supplied by reference TRBV7-7 and TRBJ1-1, is GAGVSQSPRYKVTKRGQDVTLRCDPISSHATLYWYQQALGQGPEFLTYFNYEAQPDKSGLPSDRFSAERPEGSISTLTIQRTEQRDSAMYRCASSRQQNTEAFFGQGTRLTVV.

The chain recombines TRBV21-1 with TRBJ2-7; the DNA was not compared with TRBD2, the D call given in the table. TRBV21-1 is a documented pseudogene. The length of the CDR3 is 16 residues. CDR3 DNA sequence: TGTGCCAGCAGCAAAGCTGGTCTAGCGCATTCCTACGAGCAGTACTTC. Protein: CASSKAGLAHSYEQYF.

The V call is TRBV13, the J call TRBJ2-7, with a tentative D call TRBD1 (5 bases). Germline values: CDR1 PRHDT, CDR2 FYEKMQ (reference sequence). The germline V and J ends were trimmed by 4 bases and 6 bases, with 16 bases remaining between them. This CDR3 region has 14 residues. The CDR3 loop is CASSSWGSRREQYF. As DNA, the CDR3 is TGTGCCAGCAGCTCATGGGGCAGTCGCCGCGAGCAGTACTTC.